Detailed here is one T cell receptor (beta chain). It lacks a known antigen. No much larger clone is present one base from it, and per-base qualities are unavailable. The entry originates in a study of shared clonotypes between healthy human individuals (dated by TCRdb to 2018 to 2020). Study-level background: The cohort comprised two women and a few men aged 18 to 49 years. For each donor, CD4 naive and CD4 memory were each given three plates, CD8 naive was given two plates, and CD8 memory was given one plate. Blood TCR repertoires of roughly five healthy adults were deeply sequenced to estimate repertoire size and the extent of clonotype sharing between individuals. Libraries were prepared and TCR repertoires were sequenced by different laboratories using diverse techniques, in order to increase sequencing depth and limit assay-specific biases. Each donor's leukapheresis produced roughly between roughly 0.85 and 9.5 billion PBMCs. Overall study results and their limits: Estimated clonotype richness was generally larger for naive than for memory subsets. Pairwise subsampling indicated that sequencing depth was expected to affect the degree of clonotype sharing among donors. The genetic and exposure-history diversity represented was limited by the small number of donors. Higher generation probabilities were observed for clonotypes shared by all four sorted-subset donors than for non-shared clonotypes. Sampling was restricted to blood, and TCR repertoires in tissues likely differ from the TCR repertoires found in blood. Across a handful of donors, around 5% of naive CD4, over 3% of naive CD8, 2.3% of memory CD4, and 0.4% of memory CD8 clonotypes were shared. Incomplete sequencing was indicated by rarefaction of sorted-subset datasets, despite the large sequencing depth.

Using the deep immunoSEQ assay, multiplex PCR amplified TCR CDR3 regions from genomic DNA. Extracted genomic DNA from each cell subset was distributed evenly across all wells of several immunoSEQ 96-well plates, and each plate was treated as a replicate. For sorted subsets, each replicate PCR was loaded with 150 to 250 ng genomic DNA, equivalent to about 33,000 T cell genomes. The purified libraries were quantified using a Qubit 3.0 fluorometer, sized with a Bioanalyzer 2100, and then quantified again using the KAPA Library Quantification kit. A separate single-read 150-cycle Illumina NextSeq 550 flow cell was used to sequence each immunoSEQ 96-well plate. In the source study's methods: The immunoSEQ output contained only junctional sequences without quality scores, so filtering could not match that applied to full-length reads. Sequences were annotated with PyIR, a Python wrapper for IgBLAST v1.9, using IMGT germline references to assign V/J genes and CDR3. Reads with weak V/J assignments (E-value above 1e-6), missing CDR3, stop codons, out-of-frame junctions, or ambiguous translated residues were removed. V3J clonotypes were defined by identical inferred V gene, J gene, and CDR3 amino acid sequence. Percentage overlap between repertoires was calculated by dividing the number of shared unique clonotypes by the size of the smaller repertoire. Three approaches were used to assess repertoire richness: RTK rarefaction, the Chao1 estimator, and Recon v2.1 estimates of unobserved clonotypes. For all TCRbeta clonotypes obtained by the gDNA method from a handful of donors, generation probabilities were computed with OLGA. In its TCRdb copy, this immuneACCESS table keeps in-frame sequences only and misses some clones. Where compared with another copy, unresolved V genes explain less than half of these, and the others have no known cause. That table supplies the V and J calls and clone size; D and trimming were determined from the DNA. The sample includes 2,500,000 or so clones, with less than 95% observed a single time. The ten largest clones capture 0.37% of the sample.

Measured from the cysteine to the phenylalanine, the CDR3 is 13 residues long. Of the read, only the CDR3 DNA is kept; its 39 bases are in frame from base 1. The trim is 5 bases for V and 9 bases for J, with a gap of 14 bases between the germline ends. As encoded in the germline V gene, CDR1 is SGHTA while CDR2 is FQGNSA. The donors were healthy, HIV-negative adults with no recently reported acute infections or vaccinations. Only Caucasian adults living in Nashville, Tennessee, USA were represented among the donors. CD4+ T cells were enriched by magnetic negative selection; naive cells were then positively selected on CD45RA, and the negative fraction formed the memory subset. After blood collection by leukapheresis, PBMCs were isolated using Ficoll-Histopaque density gradient centrifugation and then cryopreserved in the vapor phase of liquid nitrogen. Analytical flow cytometry was used to check the purity and quantity of each magnetically sorted T cell population. Genomic DNA was isolated from every sorted fraction and measured by UV absorbance on a Nanodrop 2000c.

Sequencing was performed on naive CD4+ T cells from PBMCs. Sample cell subset or site, as interpreted from the label and publication: CD45RA+ positively selected. The chain employs TRBV7-2 and TRBJ1-5; a tentative D call is TRBD1 (5 bases match). The receptor's source is a man in his late teens or twenties in good health. Some clones in this sample may be carry-over from other donors' samples. For the CDR3, the sequence is CASSLGSGTPQHF. The nucleotide sequence is TGTGCCAGCAGCCTGGGCTCGGGGACGCCCCAGCATTTT.